This passage covers 24 T cell receptor beta chains from one sample sequenced in a study of T cell changes during pregnancy in multiple sclerosis. Assay used: immunoSEQ multiplex PCR; TCRdb lists only in-frame clones, some missing. The table lists approximately 44,000 clones, about 88% of them singletons. Material: CD4+ T cells from peripheral blood mononuclear cells, obtained in the first trimester of pregnancy. Every receptor here comes from a female donor with multiple sclerosis, enrolled in a pregnancy study.

The chain joins TRBV5-6 to TRBJ1-1; D is undetermined. The CDR3 runs to 13 residues. Trimming shortened V by 2 bases and J by 1 base, and 6 bases separated the two germline ends. CDR1 is SGHDT, CDR2 YYEEEE, per germline. The CDR3 sequence is CASSFTRNTEAFF. The DNA for the CDR3 is TGTGCCAGCAGCTTTACCAGGAACACTGAAGCTTTCTTT.

The rearrangement links TRBV29-1 to TRBJ2-7; TRBD1 agrees at 8 bases. Germline loops: CDR1 SQVTM, CDR2 ANQGSEA. The CDR3 sequence is 14 residues long. The ends lost 3 bases at V and 6 bases at J; junction bases unmatched: 10. The CDR3 nucleotides read TGCAGCGTTGAGTCCGGACAGGGAGGATCCGAGCAGTACTTC. Protein: CSVESGQGGSEQYF.

This chain links TRBV2 with TRBJ1-5; 8 nucleotides match TRBD1. The V gene end was trimmed by 1 base and the J gene end by 3 bases; junction bases not matched to a gene: 2. The CDR3 is 15 amino acids. In germline, CDR1 is SNHLY, CDR2 FYNNEI. CDR3 residues: CASSEEQGVNQPQHF. CDR3 DNA sequence: TGTGCCAGCAGTGAAGAACAGGGGGTCAATCAGCCCCAGCATTTT.

The V call is TRBV6-6, the J call TRBJ2-7; tentatively, D is TRBD2 (6 bases). Trimming stripped 6 bases from V and 3 bases from J, with 21 bases between. From germline, CDR1 is MNHNY and CDR2 SVGAGI (reference sequence). CDR3 length: 16 residues. The CDR3 nucleotides read TGTGCCAGCAGCCCTATACAATCTGGGGGGAACTACGAGCAGTACTTC. Its translation: CASSPIQSGGNYEQYF.

V usage is TRBV19 and J usage is TRBJ2-1; D call uncertain. Germline V CDR1 and CDR2: LNHDA, SQIVND (reference sequence). The CDR3 spans 13 residues. With 5 bases removed from V and 2 bases from J, the gap between germline ends came to 7 bases. The CDR3 nucleotides read TGTGCCAGTAGTCCTCGTCCCTACAATGAGCAGTTCTTC. Its translation is CASSPRPYNEQFF.

This chain uses TRBV6-4 with TRBJ2-1; 8 nucleotides match TRBD2. This CDR3 is built from 13 residues. V was clipped by 6 bases and J by 9 bases; unmatched bases: 7. Germline lookup yields CDR1 MRHNA and CDR2 SNTAGT. In nucleotides, the CDR3 is TGTGCCAGCAGACGGGAGGGCCAGGGTGAGCAGTTCTTC. Translation gives CASRREGQGEQFF.

The chain uses TRBV30 and TRBJ1-4, with unresolved D. This CDR3 region has 14 residues. Looked up from germline, CDR1 is GTSNPN and CDR2 is SVGIG (reference sequence). V was cut by 4 bases and J by 8 bases, with 17 bases left in between. CDR3 in DNA: TGTGCCTGGACTACTTCCGGGAATAAGGAAAAACTGTTTTTT. Amino acid sequence: CAWTTSGNKEKLFF.

V gene TRBV5-1 combines with J gene TRBJ2-1, with 10 bases aligning to TRBD1. Trimming cost V 5 bases and J 3 bases; bases outside gene matches: 11. Germline-derived CDR1 and CDR2 are SGHRS and YFSETQ. CDR3 size: 17 residues. CDR3 coding DNA: TGCGCCAGCAGGGGGACAGGGGATCGAGCAAGCTACAATGAGCAGTTCTTC. Translating it yields CASRGTGDRASYNEQFF.

Only one count was recorded for this clone. The chain has TRBV16 and TRBJ1-2; 8 nucleotides line up with TRBD1. Per the germline V gene, CDR1 is KGHSY and CDR2 is FQNENV. V shed 6 bases, J shed 4 bases, and the junction held 4 bases outside the gene matches. The CDR3 is 13 residues long. The CDR3: CASRRDRGYGYTF. The CDR3 DNA sequence: TGTGCCAGCAGACGCGACAGGGGCTATGGCTACACCTTC.

This chain connects TRBV7-9 to TRBJ1-2; 7 nucleotides agree with TRBD1. This CDR3 spans 15 amino acids. Germline lookup yields CDR1 SEHNR and CDR2 FQNEAQ (reference sequence). V trimming: 2 bases; J trimming: 3 bases; junction bases outside the gene matches: 6. CDR3 residues: CASSLHTGTDYGYTF. CDR3 in DNA: TGTGCCAGCAGCTTACACACCGGGACAGACTATGGCTACACCTTC. Full variable domain (rest looked up from reference TRBV7-9 and TRBJ1-2): DTGVSQNPRHKITKRGQNVTFRCDPISEHNRLYWYRQTLGQGPEFLTYFQNEAQLEKSRLLSDRFSAERPKGSFSTLEIQRTEQGDSAMYLCASSLHTGTDYGYTFGSGTRLTVV.

The chain couples TRBV7-9 to TRBJ2-7, with TRBD2 matching over 7 bases. The CDR3 has 14 amino acids. Germline CDR1 reads SEHNR; CDR2 reads FQNEAQ (reference sequence). J was trimmed by 0 bases and V by 5 bases; bases with no gene match: 4. CDR3 coding DNA: TGTGCCAGCAGCGGGAGGGCCACCTCCTACGAGCAGTACTTC. Translated: CASSGRATSYEQYF.

This chain connects TRBV7-8 to TRBJ2-6; D not resolved. This CDR3 comprises 15 residues. The germline V gene has CDR1 SGHVS and CDR2 FQNEAQ. Trimming took 5 bases from V and 2 from J, leaving 10 bases between them. This CDR3 reads CASSQETTGANVLTF. Here the CDR3 DNA reads TGTGCCAGCAGCCAAGAGACAACTGGGGCCAACGTCCTGACTTTC.

The genes are TRBV5-1 and TRBJ2-3, with D possibly TRBD2 on 6 matching bases. Germline V gene lookup returns CDR1 SGHRS and CDR2 YFSETQ. The CDR3 consists of 14 residues. Trimming cost V 4 bases and J 5 bases, with 14 bases left between them. The CDR3 sequence: CASSPVDSGDTQYF. CDR3 nucleotide sequence: TGCGCCAGCAGCCCCGTAGATAGCGGAGATACGCAGTATTTT.

This clone was observed a single time. This chain links TRBV5-1 with TRBJ2-7; the match to TRBD2 covers 12 bases. Germline values: CDR1 SGHRS, CDR2 YFSETQ. The CDR3 covers 15 residues. The trim removed 2 bases at V and 5 bases at J, leaving 5 bases unmatched. CDR3 loop: CASSFMTSGRNEQYF. CDR3 bases: TGCGCCAGCAGCTTCATGACTAGCGGGAGAAACGAGCAGTACTTC.

V is TRBV27 and J is TRBJ2-7; 8 bases are a match to TRBD2. The CDR3 has 17 residues. CDR1 is MNHEY and CDR2 is SMNVEV in the germline V gene (reference sequence). V lost 0 bases, J lost 2 bases, and 9 bases stayed unmatched. The CDR3 region is CASSLSMSSGQTYEQYF. CDR3 sequence (DNA): TGTGCCAGCAGTTTATCGATGTCTAGCGGGCAGACCTACGAGCAGTACTTC.

V and J are TRBV29-1 and TRBJ2-3; D is possibly TRBD2 (6 bases). The CDR3 runs to 13 residues. Germline V gene sequence: CDR1 SQVTM, CDR2 ANQGSEA. Trimming stripped 3 bases from V and 4 bases from J, with 11 bases between. The CDR3 DNA reads TGCAGCGTTGAGGGCCCGGGGGCAGATACGCAGTATTTT. Translated: CSVEGPGADTQYF.

J is TRBJ2-5 and V is TRBV25-1, with 12 bases that match TRBD2. This CDR3 spans 17 amino acids. Germline CDR1 reads MGHDK; CDR2 reads SYGVNS. V dropped 6 bases and J dropped 4; count of bases not matched to a gene: 12. Here the CDR3 reads CASSGGKSGLAGETQYF. The CDR3, as DNA: TGTGCCAGCAGCGGAGGAAAATCGGGACTAGCGGGAGAGACCCAGTACTTC.

The V gene is TRBV28, the J gene TRBJ1-5, with TRBD1 as a possible D gene (5 bases). Trimming removed 6 bases from V and 4 bases from J, with 22 bases in between. Germline V CDR1 and CDR2: MDHEN, SYDVKM. The CDR3 consists of 17 residues. CDR3 sequence (DNA): TGTGCCAGCAGCTCCGGCGGGGCCCCATACTCTAATCAGCCCCAGCATTTT. It codes for CASSSGGAPYSNQPQHF.

The V and J genes are TRBV30 and TRBJ2-5; the match to TRBD1 covers 8 bases. V shed 2 bases, J shed 5 bases, and the junction held 7 bases outside the gene matches. This CDR3 region has 14 residues. In germline, CDR1 is GTSNPN, CDR2 SVGIG (reference sequence). CDR3 coding DNA: TGTGCCTGGAGTAGACAGGGGTTGAGGGAGACCCAGTACTTC. Its translation: CAWSRQGLRETQYF.

The V gene is TRBV10-1, the J gene TRBJ1-2, with 8 bases matching TRBD1. CDR1 and CDR2 from the germline V gene are WNHNN and SYGVQD (reference sequence). The J segment lost 3 bases and the V segment lost 6 bases, leaving 3 bases of the junction unmatched. CDR3 size: 13 residues. The CDR3 DNA follows: TGCGCCAGCAGCGGACAGGGTGACTATGGCTACACCTTC. Its protein is CASSGQGDYGYTF.

This clone has only a few counts. The CDR3 sequence is CAWTSGAYGYTF. CDR3 DNA: TGTGCCTGGACTTCGGGAGCCTATGGCTACACCTTC. The V gene is TRBV30, the J gene TRBJ1-2; no reliable D call. Trimming took off 4 bases at V and 4 bases at J, with 10 bases between the two ends. Looked up from germline, CDR1 is GTSNPN and CDR2 is SVGIG (reference sequence). The CDR3 extends over 12 amino acids.

The chain employs TRBV7-2 and TRBJ1-4; no reliable D call. Trimming removed 4 bases at V and 6 bases at J, with 15 bases between. The CDR3 loop spans 15 amino acids. Germline V lookup: CDR1 SGHTA, CDR2 FQGNSA. The CDR3 sequence: CASSSSHGSYEKLFF. Here the CDR3 DNA reads TGTGCCAGCAGCTCTTCCCACGGGAGCTATGAAAAACTGTTTTTT.

This sequence joins TRBV27 and TRBJ2-3, with 12 bases matching TRBD2. Per the germline V gene, CDR1 is MNHEY and CDR2 is SMNVEV (reference sequence). With V trimmed by 6 bases and J by 0 bases, 16 bases remained unmatched. The length of the CDR3 is 20 residues. CDR3 nucleotide sequence: TGTGCCAGCAGCCTACGAAGTACTAGCGGGAGGATCGCTAGCACAGATACGCAGTATTTT. It yields the protein CASSLRSTSGRIASTDTQYF.

V and J are TRBV18 and TRBJ2-5; unclear D gene. The V gene's germline CDR1 is KGHSH and CDR2 LQKENI. The CDR3 consists of 14 residues. V lost 0 bases and J 7 bases, leaving 12 bases between the germline ends. CDR3 sequence: CASSPPLRSGTQYF. For the CDR3, the DNA is TGTGCCAGCTCACCACCACTGCGGTCGGGGACCCAGTACTTC. The full variable domain, in which reference TRBV18 and TRBJ2-5 provide the parts outside the CDR3, is NAGVMQNPRHLVRRRGQEARLRCSPMKGHSHVYWYRQLPEEGLKFMVYLQKENIIDESGMPKERFSAEFPKEGPSILRIQQVVRGDSAAYFCASSPPLRSGTQYFGPGTRLLVL.